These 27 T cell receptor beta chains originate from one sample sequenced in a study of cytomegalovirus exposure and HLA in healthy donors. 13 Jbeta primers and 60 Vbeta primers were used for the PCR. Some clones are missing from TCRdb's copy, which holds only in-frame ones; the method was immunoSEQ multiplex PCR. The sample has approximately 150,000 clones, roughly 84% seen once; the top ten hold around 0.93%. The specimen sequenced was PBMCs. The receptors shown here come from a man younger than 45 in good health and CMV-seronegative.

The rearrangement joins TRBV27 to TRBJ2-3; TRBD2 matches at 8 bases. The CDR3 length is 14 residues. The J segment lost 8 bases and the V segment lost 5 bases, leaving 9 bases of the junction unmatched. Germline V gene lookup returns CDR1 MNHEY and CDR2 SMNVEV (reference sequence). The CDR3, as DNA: TGTGCCAGCAGTATTATCGGGGGGGCTGGTACGCAGTATTTT. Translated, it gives CASSIIGGAGTQYF.

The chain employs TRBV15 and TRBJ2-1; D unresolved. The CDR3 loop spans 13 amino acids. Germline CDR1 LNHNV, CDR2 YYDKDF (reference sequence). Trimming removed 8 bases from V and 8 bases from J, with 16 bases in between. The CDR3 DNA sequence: TGTGCCACCGCCCCCCCGAACTCGGATGAGCAGTTCTTC. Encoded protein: CATAPPNSDEQFF.

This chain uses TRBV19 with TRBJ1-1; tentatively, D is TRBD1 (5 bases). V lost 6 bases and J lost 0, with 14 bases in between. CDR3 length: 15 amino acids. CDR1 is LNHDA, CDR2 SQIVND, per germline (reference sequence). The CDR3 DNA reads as TGTGCCAGTAGGACGCCCCAGACAGTGAACACTGAAGCTTTCTTT. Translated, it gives CASRTPQTVNTEAFF.

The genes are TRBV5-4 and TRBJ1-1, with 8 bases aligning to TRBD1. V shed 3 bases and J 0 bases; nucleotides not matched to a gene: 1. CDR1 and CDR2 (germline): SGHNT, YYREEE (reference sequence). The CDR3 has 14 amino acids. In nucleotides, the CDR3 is TGTGCCAGCAGCTGGGACAGGATGAACACTGAAGCTTTCTTT. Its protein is CASSWDRMNTEAFF.

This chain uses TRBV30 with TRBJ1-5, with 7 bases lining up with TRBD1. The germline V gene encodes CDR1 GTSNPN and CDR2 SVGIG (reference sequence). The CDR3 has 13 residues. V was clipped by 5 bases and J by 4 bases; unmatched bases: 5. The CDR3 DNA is TGTGCCTGGGCGACAGGGAAGAATCAGCCCCAGCATTTT. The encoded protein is CAWATGKNQPQHF.

CDR3 coding DNA: TGTGCCACCTACTCACCGGGACAGGGTGTGGAGACCCAGTACTTC. Its translation: CATYSPGQGVETQYF. This chain uses TRBV7-9 with TRBJ2-5; 9 bases are a match to TRBD1. V shed 10 bases, J shed 5 bases, and the junction held 14 bases outside the gene matches. CDR3 size: 15 residues. CDR1 is SEHNR, CDR2 FQNEAQ, per germline (reference sequence). Variable domain in full (rest from reference TRBV7-9 and TRBJ2-5): DTGVSQNPRHKITKRGQNVTFRCDPISEHNRLYWYRQTLGQGPEFLTYFQNEAQLEKSRLLSDRFSAERPKGSFSTLEIQRTEQGDSAMYLCATYSPGQGVETQYFGPGTRLLVL.

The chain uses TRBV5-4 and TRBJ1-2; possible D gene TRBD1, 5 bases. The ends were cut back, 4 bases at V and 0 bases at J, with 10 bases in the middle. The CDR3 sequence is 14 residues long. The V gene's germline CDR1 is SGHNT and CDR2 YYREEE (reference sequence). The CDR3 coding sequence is TGTGCCAGCAGCACAGGTAACCCTAACTATGGCTACACCTTC. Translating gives CASSTGNPNYGYTF.

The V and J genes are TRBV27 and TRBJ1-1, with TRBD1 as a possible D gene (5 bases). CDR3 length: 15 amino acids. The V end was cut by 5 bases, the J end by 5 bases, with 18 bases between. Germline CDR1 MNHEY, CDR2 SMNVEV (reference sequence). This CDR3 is CASSPGQGVWTEAFF. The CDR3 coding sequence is TGTGCCAGCAGTCCCGGGCAGGGTGTGTGGACTGAAGCTTTCTTT.

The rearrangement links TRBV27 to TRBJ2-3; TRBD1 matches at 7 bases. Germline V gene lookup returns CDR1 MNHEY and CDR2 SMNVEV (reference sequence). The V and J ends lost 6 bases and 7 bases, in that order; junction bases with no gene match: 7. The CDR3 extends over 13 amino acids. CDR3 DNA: TGTGCCAGCAGATCCACAGGGGTGTATACGCAGTATTTT. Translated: CASRSTGVYTQYF.

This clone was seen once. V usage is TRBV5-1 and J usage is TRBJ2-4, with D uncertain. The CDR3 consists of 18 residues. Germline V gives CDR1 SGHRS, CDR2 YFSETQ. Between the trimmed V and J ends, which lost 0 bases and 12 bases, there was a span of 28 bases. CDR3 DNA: TGCGCCAGCAGCTTGGGAGATGGCAATGTAAAAACACAGAATAATCAGTACTTC. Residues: CASSLGDGNVKTQNNQYF.

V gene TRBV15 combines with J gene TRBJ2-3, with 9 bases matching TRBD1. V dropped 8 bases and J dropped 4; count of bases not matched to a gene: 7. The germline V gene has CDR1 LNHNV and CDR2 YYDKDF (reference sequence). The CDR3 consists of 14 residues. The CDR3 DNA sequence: TGTGCCACCCAACCGGACAGGGGACCAGATACGCAGTATTTT. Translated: CATQPDRGPDTQYF.

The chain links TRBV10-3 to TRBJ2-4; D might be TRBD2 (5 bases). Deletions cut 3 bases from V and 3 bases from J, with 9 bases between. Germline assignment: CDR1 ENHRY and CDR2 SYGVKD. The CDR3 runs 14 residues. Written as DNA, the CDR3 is TGTGCCATCAGTGACGGGGAAAGCAAAAACATTCAGTACTTC. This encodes CAISDGESKNIQYF.

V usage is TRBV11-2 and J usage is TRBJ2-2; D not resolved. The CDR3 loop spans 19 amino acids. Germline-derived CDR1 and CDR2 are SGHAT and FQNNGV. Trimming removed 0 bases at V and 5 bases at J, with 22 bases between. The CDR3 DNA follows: TGTGCCAGCAGCTTAGATAAAGTCTATACCCTTAAATGGACCGGGGAGCTGTTTTTT. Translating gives CASSLDKVYTLKWTGELFF. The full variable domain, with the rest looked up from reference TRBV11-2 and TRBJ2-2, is EAGVAQSPRYKIIEKRQSVAFWCNPISGHATLYWYQQILGQGPKLLIQFQNNGVVDDSQLPKDRFSAERLKGVDSTLKIQPAKLEDSAVYLCASSLDKVYTLKWTGELFFGEGSRLTVL.

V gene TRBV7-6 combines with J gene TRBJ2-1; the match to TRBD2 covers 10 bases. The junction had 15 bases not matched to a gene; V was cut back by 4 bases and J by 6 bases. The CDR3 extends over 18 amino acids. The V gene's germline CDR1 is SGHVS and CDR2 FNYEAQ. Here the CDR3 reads CASSSPDLETSGSNEQFF. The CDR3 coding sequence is TGTGCCAGCAGCTCACCCGACCTAGAGACTAGCGGGTCCAATGAGCAGTTCTTC. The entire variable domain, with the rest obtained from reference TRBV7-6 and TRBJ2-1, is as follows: GAGVSQSPRYKVTKRGQDVALRCDPISGHVSLYWYRQALGQGPEFLTYFNYEAQQDKSGLPNDRFSAERPEGSISTLTIQRTEQRDSAMYRCASSSPDLETSGSNEQFFGPGTRLTVL.

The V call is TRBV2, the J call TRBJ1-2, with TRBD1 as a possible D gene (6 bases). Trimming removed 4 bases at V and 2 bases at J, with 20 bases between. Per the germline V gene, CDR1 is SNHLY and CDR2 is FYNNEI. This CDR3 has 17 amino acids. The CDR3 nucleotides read TGTGCCAGCAGTGGCCAGAAACAGGGAAGGGGGAACTATGGCTACACCTTC. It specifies CASSGQKQGRGNYGYTF. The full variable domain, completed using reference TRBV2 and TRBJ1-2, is EPEVTQTPSHQVTQMGQEVILRCVPISNHLYFYWYRQILGQKVEFLVSFYNNEISEKSEIFDDQFSVERPDGSNFTLKIRSTKLEDSAMYFCASSGQKQGRGNYGYTFGSGTRLTVV.

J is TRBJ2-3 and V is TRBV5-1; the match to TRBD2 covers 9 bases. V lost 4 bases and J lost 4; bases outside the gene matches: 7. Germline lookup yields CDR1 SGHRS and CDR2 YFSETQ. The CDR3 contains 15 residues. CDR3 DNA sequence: TGCGCCAGCAGCCGCGCGGGGGGGTCTTCAGATACGCAGTATTTT. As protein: CASSRAGGSSDTQYF.

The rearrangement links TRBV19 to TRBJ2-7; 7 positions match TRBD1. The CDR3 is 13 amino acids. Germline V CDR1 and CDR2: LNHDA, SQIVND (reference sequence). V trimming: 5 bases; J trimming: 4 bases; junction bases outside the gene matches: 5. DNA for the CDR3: TGTGCCAGTAGTCCAGGGGACAGATACGAGCAGTACTTC. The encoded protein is CASSPGDRYEQYF.

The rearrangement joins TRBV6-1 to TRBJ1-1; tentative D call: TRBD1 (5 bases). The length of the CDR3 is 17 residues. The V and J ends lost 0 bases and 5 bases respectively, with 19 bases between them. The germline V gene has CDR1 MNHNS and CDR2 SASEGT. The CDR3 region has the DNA TGTGCCAGCAGTGAAGCGGGTATTTGGGACTCGGAAACTGAAGCTTTCTTT. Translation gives CASSEAGIWDSETEAFF.

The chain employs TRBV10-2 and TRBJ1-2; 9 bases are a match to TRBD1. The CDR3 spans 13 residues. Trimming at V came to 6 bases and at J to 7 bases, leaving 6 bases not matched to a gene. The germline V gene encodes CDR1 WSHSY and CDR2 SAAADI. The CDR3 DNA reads TGCGCCAGCAGCTGGGACAGGGTCGGTGGCTACACCTTC. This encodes CASSWDRVGGYTF.

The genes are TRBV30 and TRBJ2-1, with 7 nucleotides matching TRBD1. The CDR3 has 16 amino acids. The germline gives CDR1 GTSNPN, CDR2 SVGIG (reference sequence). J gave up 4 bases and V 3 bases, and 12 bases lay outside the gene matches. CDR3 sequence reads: CAWRGGLGQEYNEQFF. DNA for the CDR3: TGTGCCTGGAGAGGGGGTCTAGGACAGGAATACAATGAGCAGTTCTTC. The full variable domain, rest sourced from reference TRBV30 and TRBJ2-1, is SQTIHQWPATLVQPVGSPLSLECTVEGTSNPNLYWYRQAAGRGLQLLFYSVGIGQISSEVPQNLSASRPQDRQFILSSKKLLLSDSGFYLCAWRGGLGQEYNEQFFGPGTRLTVL.

This chain's CDR3 is CASSLLTSGGPNNEQFF. CDR3 nucleotides: TGTGCCAGCAGTTTACTTACTAGCGGGGGCCCCAACAATGAGCAGTTCTTC. The chain employs TRBV27 and TRBJ2-1; 11 bases are a match to TRBD2. The CDR3 covers 17 residues. Germline V gene data show CDR1 as MNHEY and CDR2 as SMNVEV (reference sequence). J gave up 5 bases and V 2 bases, and 8 bases lay outside the gene matches.

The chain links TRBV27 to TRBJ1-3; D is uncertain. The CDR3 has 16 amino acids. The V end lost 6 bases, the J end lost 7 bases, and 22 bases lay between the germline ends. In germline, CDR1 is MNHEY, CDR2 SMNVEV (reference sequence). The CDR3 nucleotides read TGTGCCAGCAGCCAAGGACCGAGCGGGGAGTATAACACCATATATTTT. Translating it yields CASSQGPSGEYNTIYF.

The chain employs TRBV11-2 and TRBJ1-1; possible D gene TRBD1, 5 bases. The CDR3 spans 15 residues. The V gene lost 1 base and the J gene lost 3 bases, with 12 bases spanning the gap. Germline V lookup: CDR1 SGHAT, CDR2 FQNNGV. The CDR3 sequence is CASSLVSGGDTEAFF. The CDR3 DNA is TGTGCCAGCAGCTTAGTGTCGGGAGGGGACACTGAAGCTTTCTTT.

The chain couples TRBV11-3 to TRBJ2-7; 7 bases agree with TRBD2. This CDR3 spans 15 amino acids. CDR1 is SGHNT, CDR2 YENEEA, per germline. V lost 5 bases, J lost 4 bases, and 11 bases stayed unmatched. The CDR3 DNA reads TGTGCCAGCAGCAGCCGACTAGCTTCCCCATACGAGCAGTACTTC. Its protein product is CASSSRLASPYEQYF.

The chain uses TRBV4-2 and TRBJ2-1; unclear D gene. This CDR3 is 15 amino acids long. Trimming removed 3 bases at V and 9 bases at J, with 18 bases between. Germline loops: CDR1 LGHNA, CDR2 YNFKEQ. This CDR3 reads CASSQPQRTSIEQFF. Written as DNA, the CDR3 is TGTGCCAGCAGCCAGCCCCAGCGTACCAGCATTGAGCAGTTCTTC.

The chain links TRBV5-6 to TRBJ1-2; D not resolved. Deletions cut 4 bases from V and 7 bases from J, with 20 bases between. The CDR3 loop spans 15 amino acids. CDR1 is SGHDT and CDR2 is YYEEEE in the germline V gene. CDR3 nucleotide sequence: TGTGCCAGCAGCCTGACACCGAACGTCAACCTTGGCTACACCTTC. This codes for CASSLTPNVNLGYTF. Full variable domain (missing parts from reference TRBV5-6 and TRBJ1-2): DAGVTQSPTHLIKTRGQQVTLRCSPKSGHDTVSWYQQALGQGPQFIFQYYEEEERQRGNFPDRFSGHQFPNYSSELNVNALLLGDSALYLCASSLTPNVNLGYTFGSGTRLTVV.

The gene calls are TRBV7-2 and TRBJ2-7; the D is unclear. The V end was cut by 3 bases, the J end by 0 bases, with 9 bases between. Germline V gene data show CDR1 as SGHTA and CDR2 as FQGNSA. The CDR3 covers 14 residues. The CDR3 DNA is TGTGCCAGCAGCTTCGATAGAGGCTCCTACGAGCAGTACTTC. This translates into CASSFDRGSYEQYF.